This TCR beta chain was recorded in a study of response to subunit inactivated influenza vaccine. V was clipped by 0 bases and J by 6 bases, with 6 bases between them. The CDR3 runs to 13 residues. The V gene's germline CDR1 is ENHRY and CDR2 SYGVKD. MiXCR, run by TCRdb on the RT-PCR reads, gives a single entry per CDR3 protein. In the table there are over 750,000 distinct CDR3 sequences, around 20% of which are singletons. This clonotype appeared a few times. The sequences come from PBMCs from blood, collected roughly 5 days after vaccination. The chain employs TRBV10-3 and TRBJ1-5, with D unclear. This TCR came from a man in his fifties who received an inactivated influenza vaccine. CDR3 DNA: TGTGCCATCAGTGAGTCGGGGTTTCAGCCCCAGCATTTT. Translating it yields CAISESGFQPQHF.